The rows below give T cell receptor beta chains drawn from one sample of a study of blood T cell repertoires in COVID-19. Assay used: immunoSEQ multiplex PCR; TCRdb lists only in-frame clones, some missing. The sample has fewer than 200,000 clones; roughly 93% are singletons. Sequenced: peripheral blood. The source of these receptors is a man younger than 35 with COVID-19, enrolled during active disease. The CDR3 runs from the conserved cysteine through the conserved F or W. D genes are given only for firm matches. Clone sizes are given selectively: once, few, many, or a class where the clone is expanded.

abundance: .; d_gene: .; j_gene: TRBJ1-6; v_gene: TRBV2; CDR3nt: TGTGCCAGCAGTGAAACCGGGATTAATAATTCACCCCTCCACTTT; CDR3aa: CASSETGINNSPLHF
abundance: .; d_gene: .; j_gene: TRBJ2-7; v_gene: TRBV5-1; CDR3nt: TGCGCCAGCAGCTTCGGACAGGAGCAGTACTTC; CDR3aa: CASSFGQEQYF
abundance: once; d_gene: .; j_gene: TRBJ1-6; v_gene: TRBV6-5; CDR3nt: TGTGCCAGCAAACAGGACACGGGTCGGAATTCACCCCTCCACTTT; CDR3aa: CASKQDTGRNSPLHF
abundance: .; d_gene: .; j_gene: TRBJ2-3; v_gene: TRBV2; CDR3nt: TGTGCCATCCTAGATACGCAGTATTTT; CDR3aa: CAILDTQYF
abundance: once; d_gene: .; j_gene: TRBJ2-7; v_gene: TRBV19; CDR3nt: TGTGCCAGTAGTATCGGTCCTAGAGGGAGCTACGAGCAGTACTTC; CDR3aa: CASSIGPRGSYEQYF
abundance: .; d_gene: TRBD2; j_gene: TRBJ2-1; v_gene: TRBV7-2; CDR3nt: TGTGCCAGCAGCTTAGCGAGGACTAGCGGGAGAAATGAGCAGTTCTTC; CDR3aa: CASSLARTSGRNEQFF
abundance: .; d_gene: .; j_gene: TRBJ2-2; v_gene: TRBV6-5; CDR3nt: TGTGCCAGCAGGGCAGGGTACACCGGGGAGCTGTTTTTT; CDR3aa: CASRAGYTGELFF
abundance: .; d_gene: .; j_gene: TRBJ2-5; v_gene: TRBV28; CDR3nt: TGTGCCAGCAGTTTGAGGCTGCGACTATTGAGGGAGACCCAGTACTTC; CDR3aa: CASSLRLRLLRETQYF
abundance: .; d_gene: TRBD2; j_gene: TRBJ2-1; v_gene: TRBV11-2; CDR3nt: TGTGCCAGCAGCCGGCTAGCGGGAGCCGGCAATGAGCAGTTCTTC; CDR3aa: CASSRLAGAGNEQFF
abundance: many; d_gene: TRBD2; j_gene: TRBJ2-2; v_gene: TRBV7-8; CDR3nt: TGTGCCAGCAGCCTTCTAGCGGGAGGGAACACCGGGGAGCTGTTTTTT; CDR3aa: CASSLLAGGNTGELFF
abundance: .; d_gene: TRBD2; j_gene: TRBJ2-3; v_gene: TRBV15; CDR3nt: TGTGCCACCAGGCGGTCTAGCGGCCAAGATACAGATACGCAGTATTTT; CDR3aa: CATRRSSGQDTDTQYF
abundance: once; d_gene: TRBD1; j_gene: TRBJ1-5; v_gene: TRBV28; CDR3nt: TGTGCCAGCAGTTTCTACAGGGGAGGTCAGCCCCAGCATTTT; CDR3aa: CASSFYRGGQPQHF
abundance: .; d_gene: TRBD1; j_gene: TRBJ2-1; v_gene: TRBV6-2/TRBV6-3; CDR3nt: TGTGCCAGCAGTTTGACAGGGCCACACAATGAGCAGTTCTTC; CDR3aa: CASSLTGPHNEQFF
abundance: .; d_gene: TRBD2; j_gene: TRBJ2-7; v_gene: TRBV27; CDR3nt: TGTGCCAGCAGTTACCCCGGGACTAGCGGACCCTACGAGCAGTACTTC; CDR3aa: CASSYPGTSGPYEQYF
abundance: .; d_gene: .; j_gene: TRBJ2-5; v_gene: TRBV7-2; CDR3nt: TGTGCCAGCAGCTTAGGACCCCTCAGGGGTGGATGGACCCAGTACTTC; CDR3aa: CASSLGPLRGGWTQYF
abundance: .; d_gene: .; j_gene: TRBJ2-7; v_gene: TRBV7-3; CDR3nt: TGTGCCAGCAGCTTACGACAGGGAGGCGAGCAGTACTTC; CDR3aa: CASSLRQGGEQYF
abundance: .; d_gene: .; j_gene: TRBJ2-1; v_gene: TRBV5-1; CDR3nt: TGCGCCAGCAGCGGTACAGGGGCGGGAGAGCAGTTCTTC; CDR3aa: CASSGTGAGEQFF
abundance: .; d_gene: .; j_gene: TRBJ2-6; v_gene: TRBV6-5; CDR3nt: TGTGCCAGCGGCGTTAGCGGGGCCAACGTCCTGACTTTC; CDR3aa: CASGVSGANVLTF
abundance: .; d_gene: TRBD2; j_gene: TRBJ2-2; v_gene: TRBV14; CDR3nt: TGTGCCAGCAGCCAAGAAAAACTAGCGGGGGTCACCGGGGAGCTGTTTTTT; CDR3aa: CASSQEKLAGVTGELFF
abundance: once; d_gene: .; j_gene: TRBJ1-5; v_gene: TRBV11-1; CDR3nt: TGTGCCAGCAGCTTAGCGGGAGATCAGCCCCAGCATTTT; CDR3aa: CASSLAGDQPQHF
abundance: .; d_gene: TRBD2; j_gene: TRBJ2-3; v_gene: TRBV28; CDR3nt: TGTGCCAGCAGTTGTATGGGGGAGCGGGAGGCGTGCACAGATACGCAGTATTTT; CDR3aa: CASSCMGEREACTDTQYF
abundance: .; d_gene: .; j_gene: TRBJ1-1; v_gene: TRBV18; CDR3nt: TGTGCCAGCTCACTGGAGGGAAATACTGAAGCTTTCTTT; CDR3aa: CASSLEGNTEAFF
abundance: .; d_gene: TRBD1; j_gene: TRBJ2-7; v_gene: TRBV6-5; CDR3nt: TGTGCCAGTGGCCGGGACAGGGAGGGCTACGAGCAGTACTTC; CDR3aa: CASGRDREGYEQYF
abundance: .; d_gene: TRBD1; j_gene: TRBJ2-2; v_gene: TRBV15; CDR3nt: TGTGCCACCAGCACCCCCGGGACAGGGGATACCGGGGAGCTGTTTTTT; CDR3aa: CATSTPGTGDTGELFF
abundance: few; d_gene: .; j_gene: TRBJ2-7; v_gene: TRBV21-1; CDR3nt: TGTGCCAGCCCCGAACGGCGGCCCATTTCCTACGAGCAGTACTTC; CDR3aa: CASPERRPISYEQYF
abundance: .; d_gene: .; j_gene: TRBJ2-1; v_gene: TRBV13; CDR3nt: TGTGCCAGCAGCTTAGGGGCAGATGAGCAGTTCTTC; CDR3aa: CASSLGADEQFF
abundance: .; d_gene: .; j_gene: TRBJ2-2; v_gene: TRBV10-1; CDR3nt: TGCGCCAGCAGTGTTTACCAGGATAGTACCGGGGAGCTGTTTTTT; CDR3aa: CASSVYQDSTGELFF
abundance: .; d_gene: .; j_gene: TRBJ2-5; v_gene: TRBV4-1; CDR3nt: TGCGCCAGCAGCCAAGAATTCCAGGCGCAAGAGACCCAGTACTTC; CDR3aa: CASSQEFQAQETQYF
abundance: .; d_gene: .; j_gene: TRBJ1-5; v_gene: TRBV24-1; CDR3nt: TGTGCCACCAGTAGGGGGGGCGGTCAGCCCCAGCATTTT; CDR3aa: CATSRGGGQPQHF
abundance: .; d_gene: .; j_gene: TRBJ1-2; v_gene: TRBV27; CDR3nt: TGTGCCAGCAGTTTATCACAGGATACCGGGGGCTACACCTTC; CDR3aa: CASSLSQDTGGYTF
abundance: .; d_gene: TRBD1; j_gene: TRBJ1-5; v_gene: TRBV30; CDR3nt: TGTGCCTGGACCCAGGGGGTGAGCAATCAGCCCCAGCATTTT; CDR3aa: CAWTQGVSNQPQHF
abundance: .; d_gene: .; j_gene: TRBJ2-1; v_gene: TRBV28; CDR3nt: TGTGCCAGCAGTTTAGGGGACTCACTTGATGAGCAGTTCTTC; CDR3aa: CASSLGDSLDEQFF
abundance: .; d_gene: .; j_gene: TRBJ2-7; v_gene: TRBV5-1; CDR3nt: TGCGCCAGCAGCCTCGGGCTAGGGGTAGGCGAGCAGTACTTC; CDR3aa: CASSLGLGVGEQYF
abundance: .; d_gene: TRBD2; j_gene: TRBJ2-1; v_gene: TRBV7-9; CDR3nt: TGTGCCAGCAGAGGGACTAGCGAGTTATACAATGAGCAGTTCTTC; CDR3aa: CASRGTSELYNEQFF
abundance: .; d_gene: .; j_gene: TRBJ1-6; v_gene: TRBV4-2; CDR3nt: TGTGCCAGCAGCCAAGAACAAGATTCACCCCTCCACTTT; CDR3aa: CASSQEQDSPLHF
abundance: .; d_gene: .; j_gene: TRBJ2-7; v_gene: TRBV4-3; CDR3nt: TGCGCCAGCAGCCGGACTCCTCGGGCCTACGAGCAGTACTTC; CDR3aa: CASSRTPRAYEQYF
abundance: once; d_gene: .; j_gene: TRBJ1-1; v_gene: TRBV28; CDR3nt: TGTGCCAGCAGTTTGCAAACAGAGAACACTGAAGCTTTCTTT; CDR3aa: CASSLQTENTEAFF
abundance: once; d_gene: .; j_gene: TRBJ2-5; v_gene: TRBV25-1; CDR3nt: TGTGCCAGCAGTGAAAACAGGGGGGGATCGGGTATGGAGACCCAGTACTTC; CDR3aa: CASSENRGGSGMETQYF
abundance: .; d_gene: .; j_gene: TRBJ2-1; v_gene: TRBV11-3; CDR3nt: TGTGCCAGCAGCCCCTCCTCGAGGGGGGGGGATGAGCAGTTCTTC; CDR3aa: CASSPSSRGGDEQFF
abundance: .; d_gene: TRBD2; j_gene: TRBJ2-7; v_gene: TRBV28; CDR3nt: TGTGCCAGCAGTTTGCCTCTCGCGGGAGGTTACGAGCAGTACTTC; CDR3aa: CASSLPLAGGYEQYF
abundance: .; d_gene: TRBD1; j_gene: TRBJ1-1; v_gene: TRBV30; CDR3nt: TGTGCCTGGGGGGGGGAGACAGGGGAAGCTTTCTTT; CDR3aa: CAWGGETGEAFF
abundance: .; d_gene: .; j_gene: TRBJ2-1; v_gene: TRBV19; CDR3nt: TGTGCCAGTAGTATAGAGGGGGGGCTAACTCCCAATGAGCAGTTCTTC; CDR3aa: CASSIEGGLTPNEQFF
abundance: .; d_gene: .; j_gene: TRBJ2-1; v_gene: TRBV19; CDR3nt: TGTGCCAGTAGTATAACCCCAGGGTCGGTGTTCTTC; CDR3aa: CASSITPGSVFF
abundance: .; d_gene: TRBD2; j_gene: TRBJ2-7; v_gene: TRBV28; CDR3nt: TGTGCCAGCAGTTTACGTTTTAGCGGGATCCTGGCCCTCGGGCAGTACTTC; CDR3aa: CASSLRFSGILALGQYF
abundance: .; d_gene: .; j_gene: TRBJ1-5; v_gene: TRBV11-2; CDR3nt: TGTGCCAGCAGCTTATGTGAGATTTGCTTTTGTCAGCCCCAGCATTTT; CDR3aa: CASSLCEICFCQPQHF
abundance: .; d_gene: .; j_gene: TRBJ2-7; v_gene: TRBV5-1; CDR3nt: TGCGCCAGCAGCTTGGCGGGGTCCTACGAGCAGTACTTC; CDR3aa: CASSLAGSYEQYF
abundance: .; d_gene: TRBD1; j_gene: TRBJ1-3; v_gene: TRBV6-1; CDR3nt: TGTGCCAGCAGTGGGGGGACAGTCAACTCTGGAAACACCATATATTTT; CDR3aa: CASSGGTVNSGNTIYF
abundance: .; d_gene: TRBD1; j_gene: TRBJ2-7; v_gene: TRBV6-5; CDR3nt: TGTGCCAGCAGTTTAATAGGACAGGGCTACGAGCAGTACTTC; CDR3aa: CASSLIGQGYEQYF
abundance: .; d_gene: .; j_gene: TRBJ1-2; v_gene: TRBV5-6; CDR3nt: TGTGCCAGCAGGACAGCGGGGGATGGCTACACCTTC; CDR3aa: CASRTAGDGYTF
abundance: .; d_gene: TRBD1; j_gene: TRBJ1-5; v_gene: TRBV7-8; CDR3nt: TGTGCCAGCAGCTTAAGCAGGGGGAGCAATCAGCCCCAGCATTTT; CDR3aa: CASSLSRGSNQPQHF
abundance: .; d_gene: .; j_gene: TRBJ1-4; v_gene: TRBV19; CDR3nt: TGTGCCAGTACGTATGGCAGGGGTGAAAAACTGCTTTTT; CDR3aa: CASTYGRGEKLLF
abundance: few; d_gene: .; j_gene: TRBJ1-5; v_gene: TRBV19; CDR3nt: TGTGCCAGTAGTATGGGCAGGAGCAATCAGCCCCAGCATTTT; CDR3aa: CASSMGRSNQPQHF
abundance: .; d_gene: .; j_gene: TRBJ2-3; v_gene: TRBV9; CDR3nt: TGTGCCAGCAGCGCTACTGTGGGCACAGATACGCAGTATTTT; CDR3aa: CASSATVGTDTQYF
abundance: .; d_gene: TRBD1; j_gene: TRBJ2-7; v_gene: TRBV7-2; CDR3nt: TGTGCCAGCAGCTTAGGGACAGGGGGCGCGTACGAGCAGTACTTC; CDR3aa: CASSLGTGGAYEQYF
abundance: .; d_gene: .; j_gene: TRBJ1-4; v_gene: TRBV7-2; CDR3nt: TGTGCCAGCAGCCTAAGGGGCGGGAATGAAAAACTGCTTTTT; CDR3aa: CASSLRGGNEKLLF